This T cell receptor (beta chain) appears in the sequencing data of a study of blood T cell repertoires in COVID-19. Study details: Samples representing acute and convalescent COVID-19 were sourced from the United States, Italy and Spain.

V lost 0 bases to trimming and J lost 6 bases, with 13 bases between them. Germline loops: CDR1 SGHDT, CDR2 YYEEEE. The CDR3 is 15 residues long. TCRdb's copy holds only in-frame clones and misses some; the assay was immunoSEQ multiplex PCR. The repertoire holds some 110,000 clones, with 90% as singletons. The material sequenced was peripheral blood. The rearrangement links TRBV5-6 to TRBJ1-5; D perhaps matches TRBD1 (5 bases). The sequence was obtained from a human donor with active COVID-19. The donor label of this sample is uncertain. The CDR3 is CASSLGQGVGQPQHF. The DNA of the CDR3 is TGTGCCAGCAGCTTGGGGCAGGGTGTCGGTCAGCCCCAGCATTTT.